This T cell receptor (beta chain) was obtained from a study of technical replicates of blood from a handful of donors. This table comes from immunoSEQ multiplex PCR, and its TCRdb copy is limited to in-frame clones, with some not included. The data contain tens of thousands of clones, 70% to 90% of them singletons. The receptor's source is a human donor in good health. Some clones in this sample may be carry-over from other donors' samples. Sequenced: PBMCs.

CDR3 in DNA: TGTGCCAGCAGCTTCGTCGTGGGACTAGCGGCCTTCGAGACCCAGTACTTC. Translation gives CASSFVVGLAAFETQYF. This chain uses TRBV13 with TRBJ2-5; 11 bases are shared with TRBD2. V was clipped by 3 bases and J by 5 bases; unmatched bases: 11. The CDR3 is 17 residues long. Germline CDR1 and CDR2: PRHDT and FYEKMQ (reference sequence).